This T cell receptor (beta chain) was profiled in a study of shared clonotypes between healthy human individuals. This clone was recorded only once. The antigen is undetermined. This CDR3 has 15 amino acids. Unmatched junction bases numbered 5, after V lost 6 bases and J lost 2 bases. Study results and caveats: Around 5.4% of naive CD4 clonotypes were common to a few donors.

Sequencing used immunoSEQ multiplex PCR; TCRdb keeps in-frame clones, though not all of them. The table records roughly 1,100,000 clones, about 75% of them present only once. Sequenced material: memory CD4+ T cells sorted from blood. Subset specified: CD45RA-negative fraction. This chain joins TRBV5-3 and TRBJ2-7; TRBD2 aligns across 13 bases. TRBV5-3 is an open reading frame, and its role is uncertain. The receptor's source is a man between 18 and 35 years old in good health. CDR3 sequence reads: CARTVTSGRAYEQYF. In nucleotides, the CDR3 is TGTGCCAGAACCGTAACTAGCGGGAGGGCCTACGAGCAGTACTTC.